One and the same sample provided the 16 T cell receptor beta chains below, sequenced in a study of T cell responses to AZD1222 COVID-19 vaccine (dated by TCRdb to about 2021). Receptor amplification or capture employed the immunoSEQ multiplex PCR assay. The table comes from immuneACCESS by way of TCRdb, which keeps in-frame sequences with V and J called. Part of the clones is missing from these tables; in studies checked, under half for an unresolved V gene and the rest for unknown reasons. The sample data list about 120,000 clones, and 85% to 95% of these were observed just once. Over 1.5% of the sample goes to the ten largest clones. The intended sense of this specimen's time point label: baseline before first vaccination. The material sequenced was peripheral blood, taken on day 0 of AZD1222 vaccination. These receptor sequences come from an adult in good health.

The rearrangement joins TRBV5-1 to TRBJ2-3, with 7 bases fitting TRBD1. This CDR3 comprises 15 residues. Trimming removed 0 bases from V and 3 bases from J; junction bases left unmatched: 4. The germline CDR1 and CDR2 sequences are SGHRS and YFSETQ. CDR3 sequence: CASSLVQGVTDTQYF. The CDR3 DNA is TGCGCCAGCAGCTTGGTCCAGGGGGTGACAGATACGCAGTATTTT. Drawing the rest from reference TRBV5-1 and TRBJ2-3, the complete variable domain is KAGVTQTPRYLIKTRGQQVTLSCSPISGHRSVSWYQQTPGQGLQFLFEYFSETQRNKGNFPGRFSGRQFSNSRSEMNVSTLELGDSALYLCASSLVQGVTDTQYFGPGTRLTVL.

The chain combines TRBV19 with TRBJ2-7, with TRBD1 identical over 8 bases. V lost 5 bases, J lost 3 bases, and 9 bases stayed unmatched. Per germline, CDR1 LNHDA and CDR2 SQIVND (reference sequence). The length of the CDR3 is 15 residues. CDR3 loop: CASSRKGQALYEQYF. The CDR3 DNA reads TGTGCCAGTAGTCGGAAGGGACAGGCGCTCTACGAGCAGTACTTC.

The V and J genes are TRBV6-1 and TRBJ2-7; TRBD1 aligns across 7 bases. This CDR3 is 17 amino acids long. The V gene end was trimmed by 4 bases and the J gene end by 1 base; junction bases not matched to a gene: 13. Germline values: CDR1 MNHNS, CDR2 SASEGT. CDR3 DNA sequence: TGTGCCAGCAGTGCCTGGACAGGCCCTGGGGGATCCTACGAGCAGTACTTC. Protein sequence: CASSAWTGPGGSYEQYF.

This chain connects TRBV7-9 to TRBJ2-1; 8 bases are a match to TRBD2. The CDR3 has 16 amino acids. V dropped 5 bases and J dropped 9; count of bases not matched to a gene: 15. The germline V gene has CDR1 SEHNR and CDR2 FQNEAQ (reference sequence). CDR3 DNA: TGTGCCAGCAGCCCACTAGGCCTAGCGGGCCGAGGTGAGCAGTTCTTC. Translated: CASSPLGLAGRGEQFF.

This clone was picked up a small number of times. V and J are TRBV7-3 and TRBJ1-1; D perhaps matches TRBD1 (6 bases). Deletions cut 4 bases from V and 2 bases from J, with 14 bases between. This CDR3 has 15 amino acids. CDR1 and CDR2 (germline): SGHTA, FQGTGA. The CDR3 spells CASSSTGQINTEAFF. The CDR3 bases are TGTGCCAGCAGCTCCACAGGACAGATTAACACTGAAGCTTTCTTT. Based on the CDR3 plus reference TRBV7-3 and TRBJ1-1, the full variable domain is GAGVSQTPSNKVTEKGKYVELRCDPISGHTALYWYRQSLGQGPEFLIYFQGTGAADDSGLPNDRFFAVRPEGSVSTLKIQRTERGDSAVYLCASSSTGQINTEAFFGQGTRLTVV.

This sequence joins TRBV7-9 and TRBJ2-5; the D is unclear. Germline CDR1 reads SEHNR; CDR2 reads FQNEAQ (reference sequence). With 1 base removed from V and 2 bases from J, the gap between germline ends came to 8 bases. CDR3 size: 14 residues. CDR3 residues: CASSLGGVQETQYF. As DNA, the CDR3 is TGTGCCAGCAGCTTAGGTGGAGTTCAAGAGACCCAGTACTTC. Supplemented by reference TRBV7-9 and TRBJ2-5, the full variable domain reads DTGVSQNPRHKITKRGQNVTFRCDPISEHNRLYWYRQTLGQGPEFLTYFQNEAQLEKSRLLSDRFSAERPKGSFSTLEIQRTEQGDSAMYLCASSLGGVQETQYFGPGTRLLVL.

V usage is TRBV19 and J usage is TRBJ1-1; TRBD1 is a possible D gene (5 bases). V shed 3 bases and J shed 1 base, with 9 bases lying between them. CDR1 and CDR2 from the germline V gene are LNHDA and SQIVND (reference sequence). The CDR3 spans 14 residues. The CDR3 is CASSMYGGNTEAFF. CDR3 nucleotides: TGTGCCAGTAGTATGTACGGGGGGAACACTGAAGCTTTCTTT.

The rearrangement joins TRBV10-3 to TRBJ1-1; possibly TRBD1 for D (6 bases). This CDR3 has 12 amino acids. Looked up from germline, CDR1 is ENHRY and CDR2 is SYGVKD. Trimming removed 4 bases from V and 6 bases from J, with 9 bases in between. The CDR3 region has the DNA TGTGCCATCAGTGGGACAGCGGCTGAAGCTTTCTTT. Its protein is CAISGTAAEAFF.

The chain is built from TRBV18 and TRBJ1-5, with 8 positions matching TRBD1. The CDR3 totals 13 residues. J was trimmed by 5 bases and V by 3 bases; bases with no gene match: 0. Germline V gives CDR1 KGHSH, CDR2 LQKENI. For the CDR3, the DNA is TGTGCCAGCTCACCGGACAGGGATCAGCCCCAGCATTTT. This codes for CASSPDRDQPQHF. The entire variable domain, with the rest obtained from reference TRBV18 and TRBJ1-5, is as follows: NAGVMQNPRHLVRRRGQEARLRCSPMKGHSHVYWYRQLPEEGLKFMVYLQKENIIDESGMPKERFSAEFPKEGPSILRIQQVVRGDSAAYFCASSPDRDQPQHFGDGTRLSIL.

The chain links TRBV10-2 to TRBJ1-5; 8 bases align to TRBD1. This CDR3 region has 15 residues. The germline V gene encodes CDR1 WSHSY and CDR2 SAAADI. The V segment lost 6 bases and the J segment 1 base; nucleotides outside the gene matches: 5. For the CDR3, the DNA is TGCGCCAGCAGAGGACAGGGAGAGAGCAATCAGCCCCAGCATTTT. Its protein product is CASRGQGESNQPQHF.

The J gene is TRBJ1-6, the V gene TRBV19; 7 bases map to TRBD1. This CDR3 spans 15 amino acids. CDR1 LNHDA and CDR2 SQIVND come from the germline V gene (reference sequence). J gave up 14 bases and V 5 bases, and 15 bases lay outside the gene matches. The CDR3 DNA sequence: TGTGCCAGTAGTGCTCCGGGACAGCCGAATCCATCCCTCCACTTT. This sequence encodes CASSAPGQPNPSLHF. The full variable domain, completed using reference TRBV19 and TRBJ1-6, is DGGITQSPKYLFRKEGQNVTLSCEQNLNHDAMYWYRQDPGQGLRLIYYSQIVNDFQKGDIAEGYSVSREKKESFPLTVTSAQKNPTAFYLCASSAPGQPNPSLHFGNGTRLTVT.

The V gene is TRBV5-8, the J gene TRBJ2-1; perhaps D is TRBD1 or TRBD2 (5 bases each). V was clipped by 4 bases and J by 5 bases, with 19 bases between them. Germline V gives CDR1 SGHTS, CDR2 YDEGEE. The CDR3 spans 16 residues. The CDR3 coding sequence is TGTGCCAGCAGCCCCCGGGGCAGGAGGCGGCACAATGAGCAGTTCTTC. Translated: CASSPRGRRRHNEQFF.

The chain uses TRBV10-1 and TRBJ1-1; D is undetermined. CDR1 WNHNN and CDR2 SYGVQD come from the germline V gene (reference sequence). The ends were cut back, 6 bases at V and 4 bases at J, with 12 bases in the middle. This CDR3 has 13 residues. The CDR3 here is CASRRASGTEAFF. The CDR3 DNA reads TGCGCCAGCAGGAGGGCTTCCGGCACTGAAGCTTTCTTT.

V gene TRBV5-1 combines with J gene TRBJ2-3; D gene unclear. Germline lookup yields CDR1 SGHRS and CDR2 YFSETQ. The CDR3 spans 15 residues. Trimming removed 0 bases from V and 1 base from J, with 9 bases in between. The CDR3 nucleotides read TGCGCCAGCAGCTTGGCAAGTCAGGGCACAGATACGCAGTATTTT. Protein sequence: CASSLASQGTDTQYF.

This rearrangement joins TRBV4-3 to TRBJ1-1; D not certain. V dropped 0 bases and J dropped 2 bases, with 7 bases sitting between them. Per germline, CDR1 LGHNA and CDR2 YSLEER. The CDR3 extends over 14 amino acids. CDR3 protein: CASSQEAHNTEAFF. CDR3 sequence (DNA): TGCGCCAGCAGCCAAGAGGCTCACAACACTGAAGCTTTCTTT.

The chain couples TRBV19 to TRBJ1-5; 9 bases map to TRBD1. The CDR3 extends over 16 amino acids. The germline V gene has CDR1 LNHDA and CDR2 SQIVND (reference sequence). V was pared by 4 bases and J by 4 bases, with 8 bases of the junction left unmatched. CDR3 in amino acids: CASSTQDRGTNQPQHF. As DNA, the CDR3 is TGTGCCAGTAGTACACAGGACAGGGGCACGAATCAGCCCCAGCATTTT.